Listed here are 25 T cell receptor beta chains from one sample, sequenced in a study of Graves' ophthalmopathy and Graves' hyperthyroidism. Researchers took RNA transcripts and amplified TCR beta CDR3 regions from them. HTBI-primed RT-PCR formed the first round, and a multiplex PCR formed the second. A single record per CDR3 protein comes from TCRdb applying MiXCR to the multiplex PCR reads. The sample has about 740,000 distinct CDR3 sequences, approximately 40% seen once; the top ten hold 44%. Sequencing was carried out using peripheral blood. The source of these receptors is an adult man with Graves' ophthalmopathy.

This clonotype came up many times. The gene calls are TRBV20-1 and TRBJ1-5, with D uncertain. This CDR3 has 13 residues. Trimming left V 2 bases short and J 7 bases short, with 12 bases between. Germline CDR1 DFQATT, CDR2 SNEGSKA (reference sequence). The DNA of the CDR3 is TGCAGTGCTAGAAGTGATAGGCAGCAGCCCCAGCATTTT. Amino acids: CSARSDRQQPQHF.

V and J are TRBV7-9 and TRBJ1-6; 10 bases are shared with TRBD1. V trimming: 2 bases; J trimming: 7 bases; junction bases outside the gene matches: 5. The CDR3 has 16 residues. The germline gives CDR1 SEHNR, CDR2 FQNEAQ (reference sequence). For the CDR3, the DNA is TGTGCCAGCAGCTTACCGGGACAGGGGAAAAATTCACCCCTCCACTTT. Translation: CASSLPGQGKNSPLHF.

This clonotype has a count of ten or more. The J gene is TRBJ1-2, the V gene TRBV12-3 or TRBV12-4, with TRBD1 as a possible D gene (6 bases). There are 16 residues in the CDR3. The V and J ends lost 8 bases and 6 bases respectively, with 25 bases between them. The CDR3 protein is CASRRGAGGDRDGYTF. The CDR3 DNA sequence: TGTGCCAGCCGACGGGGGGCAGGAGGAGACCGAGATGGCTACACCTTC.

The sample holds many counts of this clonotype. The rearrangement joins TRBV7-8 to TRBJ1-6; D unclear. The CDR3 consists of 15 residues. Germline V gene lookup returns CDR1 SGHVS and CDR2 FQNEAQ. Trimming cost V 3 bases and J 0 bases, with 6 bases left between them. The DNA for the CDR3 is TGTGCCAGCAGCTTCGCTAGCTCCTATAATTCACCCCTCCACTTT. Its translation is CASSFASSYNSPLHF.

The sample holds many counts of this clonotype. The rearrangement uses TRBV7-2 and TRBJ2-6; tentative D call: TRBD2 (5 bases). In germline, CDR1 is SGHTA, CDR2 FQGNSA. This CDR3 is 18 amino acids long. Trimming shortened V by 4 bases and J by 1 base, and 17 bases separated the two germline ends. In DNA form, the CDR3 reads TGTGCCAGCAGCTCAGGACCTCTGCGAGGGTCTGGGGCCAACGTCCTGACTTTC. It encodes CASSSGPLRGSGANVLTF.

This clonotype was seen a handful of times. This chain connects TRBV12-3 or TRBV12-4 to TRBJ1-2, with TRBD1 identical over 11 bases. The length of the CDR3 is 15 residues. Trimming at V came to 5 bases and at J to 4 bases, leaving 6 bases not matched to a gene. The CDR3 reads CASSTRDRGIYGYTF. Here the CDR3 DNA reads TGTGCCAGCAGTACCCGGGACAGGGGGATCTATGGCTACACCTTC.

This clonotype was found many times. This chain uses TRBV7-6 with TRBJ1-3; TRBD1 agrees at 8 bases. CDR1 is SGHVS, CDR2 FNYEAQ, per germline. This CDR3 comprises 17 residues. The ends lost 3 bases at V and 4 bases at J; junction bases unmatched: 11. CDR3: CASSLERQGRGGNTIYF. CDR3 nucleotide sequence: TGTGCCAGCAGCTTGGAGCGACAGGGGAGGGGAGGAAACACCATATATTTT. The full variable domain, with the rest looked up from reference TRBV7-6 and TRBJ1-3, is GAGVSQSPRYKVTKRGQDVALRCDPISGHVSLYWYRQALGQGPEFLTYFNYEAQQDKSGLPNDRFSAERPEGSISTLTIQRTEQRDSAMYRCASSLERQGRGGNTIYFGEGSWLTVV.

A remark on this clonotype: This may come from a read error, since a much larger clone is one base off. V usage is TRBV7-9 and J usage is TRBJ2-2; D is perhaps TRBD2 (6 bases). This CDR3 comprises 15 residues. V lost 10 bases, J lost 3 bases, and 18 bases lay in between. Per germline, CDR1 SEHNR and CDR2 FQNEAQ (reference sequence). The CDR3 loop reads CAISVGGGDTGELFF. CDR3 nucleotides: TGTGCCATCAGTGTGGGGGGTGGGGACACCGGGGAGCTGTTTTTT.

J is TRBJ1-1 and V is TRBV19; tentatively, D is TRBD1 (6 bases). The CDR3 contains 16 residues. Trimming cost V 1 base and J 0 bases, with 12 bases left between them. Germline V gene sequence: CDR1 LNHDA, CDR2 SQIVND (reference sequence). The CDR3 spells CASSIGSGVMNTEAFF. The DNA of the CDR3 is TGTGCCAGTAGTATAGGGTCAGGGGTCATGAACACTGAAGCTTTCTTT.

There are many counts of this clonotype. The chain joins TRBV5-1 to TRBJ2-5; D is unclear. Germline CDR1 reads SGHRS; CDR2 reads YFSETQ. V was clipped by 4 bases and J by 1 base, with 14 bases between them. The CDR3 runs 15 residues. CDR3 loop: CASSGLLGSQETQYF. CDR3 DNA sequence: TGCGCCAGCAGCGGCCTATTGGGTTCCCAAGAGACCCAGTACTTC.

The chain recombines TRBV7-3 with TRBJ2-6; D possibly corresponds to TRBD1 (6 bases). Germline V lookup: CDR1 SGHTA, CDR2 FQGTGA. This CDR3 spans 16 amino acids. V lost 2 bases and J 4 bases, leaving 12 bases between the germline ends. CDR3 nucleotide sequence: TGTGCCAGCAGCTTAGTACCAGGGGCGGGGGCCAACGTCCTGACTTTC. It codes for CASSLVPGAGANVLTF. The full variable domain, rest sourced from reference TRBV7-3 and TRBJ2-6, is GAGVSQTPSNKVTEKGKYVELRCDPISGHTALYWYRQSLGQGPEFLIYFQGTGAADDSGLPNDRFFAVRPEGSVSTLKIQRTERGDSAVYLCASSLVPGAGANVLTFGAGSRLTVL.

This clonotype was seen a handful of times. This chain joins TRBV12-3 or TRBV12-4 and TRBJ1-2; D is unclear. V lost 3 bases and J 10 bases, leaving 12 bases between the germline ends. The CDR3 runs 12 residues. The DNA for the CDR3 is TGTGCCAGCAGTTTCGGGTCGGGGAACTACACCTTC. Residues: CASSFGSGNYTF.

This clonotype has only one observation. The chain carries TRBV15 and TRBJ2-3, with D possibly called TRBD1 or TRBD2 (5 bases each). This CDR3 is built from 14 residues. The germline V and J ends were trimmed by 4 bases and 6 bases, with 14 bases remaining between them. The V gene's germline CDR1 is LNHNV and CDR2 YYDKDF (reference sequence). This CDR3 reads CATSKESGRDTQYF. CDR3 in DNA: TGTGCCACCAGCAAAGAATCGGGACGGGATACGCAGTATTTT.

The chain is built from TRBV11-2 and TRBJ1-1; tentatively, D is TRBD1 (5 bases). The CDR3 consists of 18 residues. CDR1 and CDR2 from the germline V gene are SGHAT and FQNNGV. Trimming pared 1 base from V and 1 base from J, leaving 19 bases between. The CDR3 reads CASSLGQGGDWWNTEAFF. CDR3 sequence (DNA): TGTGCCAGCAGCTTAGGTCAGGGCGGTGATTGGTGGAACACTGAAGCTTTCTTT.

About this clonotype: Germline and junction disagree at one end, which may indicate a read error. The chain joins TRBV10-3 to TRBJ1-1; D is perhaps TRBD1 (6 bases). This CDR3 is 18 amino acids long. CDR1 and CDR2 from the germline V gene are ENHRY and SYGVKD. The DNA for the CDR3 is TGTGCCAGCAGTTACCTTTTATTGGACAGACGATACCACACTGAAGCTTTCTTT. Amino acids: CASSYLLLDRRYHTEAFF.

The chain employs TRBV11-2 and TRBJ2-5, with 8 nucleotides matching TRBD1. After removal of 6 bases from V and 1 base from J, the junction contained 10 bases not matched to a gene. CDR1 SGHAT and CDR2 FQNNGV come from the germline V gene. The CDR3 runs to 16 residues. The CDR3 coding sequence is TGTGCCAGCAGATTACAGGGGGTGTCTGCCCAAGAGACCCAGTACTTC. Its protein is CASRLQGVSAQETQYF.

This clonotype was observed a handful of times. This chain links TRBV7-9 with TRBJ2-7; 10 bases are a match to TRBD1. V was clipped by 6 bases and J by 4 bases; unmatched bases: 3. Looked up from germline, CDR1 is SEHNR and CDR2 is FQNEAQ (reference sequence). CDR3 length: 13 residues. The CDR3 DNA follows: TGTGCCAGCAGACGGGGACAGGGGTACGAGCAGTACTTC. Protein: CASRRGQGYEQYF.

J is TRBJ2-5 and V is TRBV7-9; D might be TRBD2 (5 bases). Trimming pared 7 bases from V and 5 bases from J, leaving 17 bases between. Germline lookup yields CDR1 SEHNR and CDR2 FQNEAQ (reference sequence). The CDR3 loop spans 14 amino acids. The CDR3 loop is CASTRGLDGETQYF. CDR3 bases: TGTGCCAGCACCCGCGGGCTAGATGGGGAGACCCAGTACTTC.

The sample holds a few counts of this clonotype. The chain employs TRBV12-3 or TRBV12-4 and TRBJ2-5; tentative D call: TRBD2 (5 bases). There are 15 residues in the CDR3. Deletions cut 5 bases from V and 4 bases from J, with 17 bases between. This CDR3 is CASSEAVGSGETQYF. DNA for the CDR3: TGTGCCAGCAGTGAAGCGGTGGGTTCGGGAGAGACCCAGTACTTC.

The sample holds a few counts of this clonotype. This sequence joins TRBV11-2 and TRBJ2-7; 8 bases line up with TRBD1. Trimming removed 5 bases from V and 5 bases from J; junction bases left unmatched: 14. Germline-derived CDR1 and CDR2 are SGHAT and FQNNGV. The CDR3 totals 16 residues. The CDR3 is CASSHGGTGLLHEQYF. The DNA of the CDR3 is TGTGCCAGCAGCCATGGGGGGACAGGACTACTCCACGAGCAGTACTTC.

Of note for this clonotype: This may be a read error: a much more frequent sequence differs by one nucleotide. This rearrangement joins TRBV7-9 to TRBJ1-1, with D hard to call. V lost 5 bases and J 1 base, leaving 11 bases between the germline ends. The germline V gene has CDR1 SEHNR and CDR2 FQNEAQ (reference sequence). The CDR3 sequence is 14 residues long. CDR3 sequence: CASSRMVANTEAFF. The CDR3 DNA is TGTGCCAGCAGCCGAATGGTAGCGAACACTGAAGCTTTCTTT.

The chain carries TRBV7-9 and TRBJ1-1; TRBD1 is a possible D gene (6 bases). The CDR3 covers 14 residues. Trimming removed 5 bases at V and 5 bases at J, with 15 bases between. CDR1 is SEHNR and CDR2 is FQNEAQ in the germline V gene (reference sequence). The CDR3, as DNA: TGTGCCAGCAGCGAGGGGGGGGCGCATACTGAAGCTTTCTTT. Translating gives CASSEGGAHTEAFF.

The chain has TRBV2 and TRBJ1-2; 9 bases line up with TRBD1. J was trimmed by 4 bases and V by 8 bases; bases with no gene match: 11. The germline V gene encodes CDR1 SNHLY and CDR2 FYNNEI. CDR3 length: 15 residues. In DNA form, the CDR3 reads TGTGCCAGCCAATTCCCTAAACAGGGGGCCTATGGCTACACCTTC. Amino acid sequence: CASQFPKQGAYGYTF.

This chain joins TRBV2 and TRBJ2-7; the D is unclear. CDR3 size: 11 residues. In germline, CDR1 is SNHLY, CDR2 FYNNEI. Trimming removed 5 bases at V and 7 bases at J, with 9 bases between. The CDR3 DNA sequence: TGTGCCAGCAGTCCTCTTGAAGAGCAGTACTTC. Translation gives CASSPLEEQYF.

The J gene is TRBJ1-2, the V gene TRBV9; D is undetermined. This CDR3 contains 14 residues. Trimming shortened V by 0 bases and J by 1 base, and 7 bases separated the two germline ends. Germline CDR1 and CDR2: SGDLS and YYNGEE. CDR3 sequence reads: CASSVGGYNYGYTF. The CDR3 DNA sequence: TGTGCCAGCAGCGTAGGGGGATATAACTATGGCTACACCTTC.